Below are 20 T cell receptor beta chains sequenced from a single sample in a study of human CD4 T cells and Enterobacteriaceae. Sorting took every CD4+ cell except CD45RA+CCR7+CD95- naive cells, reaching over 95% purity. This table comes from immunoSEQ multiplex PCR, and its TCRdb copy is limited to in-frame clones, with some not included. The sample includes 25,000 to 30,000 clones, about 82% of them seen just once. What was sequenced was memory CD4+ T cells from blood. These receptors were obtained from a human donor in good health.

The sample holds a few counts of this clone. This chain joins TRBV27 and TRBJ2-7; possible D gene TRBD1, 6 bases. The CDR3 contains 15 residues. V lost 7 bases and J lost 4, with 20 bases in between. In germline, CDR1 is MNHEY, CDR2 SMNVEV (reference sequence). The CDR3 DNA follows: TGTGCCAGCACGCCACAACAGGGTACGACTTACGAGCAGTACTTC. Amino acid sequence: CASTPQQGTTYEQYF.

This clone was found a few times. The chain combines TRBV18 with TRBJ2-2, with D perhaps matching TRBD1 (6 bases). The germline V and J ends were trimmed by 3 bases and 4 bases, with 12 bases remaining between them. From germline, CDR1 is KGHSH and CDR2 LQKENI. The CDR3 loop spans 15 amino acids. In DNA, the CDR3 is TGTGCCAGCTCACCTTTAGGACAGAGCACCGGGGAGCTGTTTTTT. Translation: CASSPLGQSTGELFF. Together with reference TRBV18 and TRBJ2-2, the CDR3 gives the full variable domain: NAGVMQNPRHLVRRRGQEARLRCSPMKGHSHVYWYRQLPEEGLKFMVYLQKENIIDESGMPKERFSAEFPKEGPSILRIQQVVRGDSAAYFCASSPLGQSTGELFFGEGSRLTVL.

This chain links TRBV28 with TRBJ2-3; weak D call: TRBD2 (6 bases). Germline V lookup: CDR1 MDHEN, CDR2 SYDVKM. This CDR3 has 14 residues. Trimming removed 3 bases from V and 4 bases from J, with 11 bases in between. CDR3 nucleotide sequence: TGTGCCAGCAGTTTCCAGGGAGGTTCAGATACGCAGTATTTT. Protein: CASSFQGGSDTQYF.

This clone appeared once. The rearrangement links TRBV9 to TRBJ2-1, with 8 bases fitting TRBD2. V lost 4 bases and J lost 4; bases outside the gene matches: 7. CDR1 is SGDLS and CDR2 is YYNGEE in the germline V gene. The CDR3 length is 15 residues. The DNA for the CDR3 is TGTGCCAGCAGCTCTCGGGAGGGATGGTACAATGAGCAGTTCTTC. Residues: CASSSREGWYNEQFF.

This clone showed up just a few times. The chain has TRBV5-4 and TRBJ2-5, with 10 bases matching TRBD1. CDR1 is SGHNT and CDR2 is YYREEE in the germline V gene (reference sequence). With V trimmed by 4 bases and J by 5 bases, 5 bases remained unmatched. The CDR3 loop spans 14 amino acids. The CDR3 loop is CASSKGQGLETQYF. DNA for the CDR3: TGTGCCAGCAGCAAGGGACAGGGGTTGGAGACCCAGTACTTC.

This chain uses TRBV5-1 with TRBJ1-2, with 7 bases fitting TRBD1. The CDR3 loop spans 14 amino acids. Germline lookup yields CDR1 SGHRS and CDR2 YFSETQ. V shed 0 bases, J shed 4 bases, and the junction held 3 bases outside the gene matches. Written as DNA, the CDR3 is TGCGCCAGCAGCTTGGGGGGACAGTTCTATGGCTACACCTTC. Protein: CASSLGGQFYGYTF.

CDR3 amino acids: CASSERGAEVNSPLHF. CDR3 bases: TGTGCCAGCAGTGAAAGGGGGGCAGAGGTAAATTCACCCCTCCACTTT. The gene calls are TRBV2 and TRBJ1-6; possible D gene TRBD1, 6 bases. Looked up from germline, CDR1 is SNHLY and CDR2 is FYNNEI. CDR3 length: 16 residues. The V end lost 2 bases, the J end lost 7 bases, and 15 bases lay between the germline ends.

This clone was found a few times. The chain carries TRBV4-1 and TRBJ1-2; 8 nucleotides agree with TRBD1. Germline CDR1 is MGHRA and CDR2 is YSYEKL. V shed 0 bases and J 8 bases; nucleotides not matched to a gene: 5. The CDR3 is made up of 14 amino acids. CDR3 loop: CASSQDRRGPGYTF. In DNA, the CDR3 is TGCGCCAGCAGCCAAGATCGCAGGGGGCCAGGCTACACCTTC.

As for this clone: Other nucleotide sequences in the sample specify the same CDR3. The J gene is TRBJ2-7, the V gene TRBV7-2, with D perhaps matching TRBD1 (6 bases). Trimming pared 2 bases from V and 2 bases from J, leaving 13 bases between. CDR1 is SGHTA, CDR2 FQGNSA, per germline. The CDR3 length is 15 residues. The chain's CDR3 is CASSLSGVSTYEQYF. CDR3 bases: TGTGCCAGCAGCTTATCAGGGGTTTCAACCTACGAGCAGTACTTC.

The chain links TRBV18 to TRBJ1-1; 9 bases agree with TRBD1. V dropped 2 bases and J dropped 0; count of bases not matched to a gene: 4. Germline V gene sequence: CDR1 KGHSH, CDR2 LQKENI. The CDR3 spans 16 residues. The CDR3: CASSPGTGNMNTEAFF. The CDR3 coding sequence is TGTGCCAGCTCACCAGGGACAGGGAACATGAACACTGAAGCTTTCTTT.

The genes are TRBV29-1 and TRBJ1-2, with D unclear. The CDR3 sequence is 11 residues long. CDR1 and CDR2 from the germline V gene are SQVTM and ANQGSEA. The germline V and J ends were trimmed by 5 bases and 5 bases, with 9 bases remaining between them. The CDR3: CSVMADYGYTF. In DNA, the CDR3 is TGCAGCGTTATGGCAGATTATGGCTACACCTTC.

By share, this clone counts as medium-sized. The chain employs TRBV30 and TRBJ1-1; D not certain. The CDR3 length is 14 residues. Deletions cut 3 bases from V and 7 bases from J, with 18 bases between. Looked up from germline, CDR1 is GTSNPN and CDR2 is SVGIG (reference sequence). The CDR3 DNA follows: TGTGCCTGGAGGAGGGTACAGCCGCGGATTGAAGCTTTCTTT. This encodes CAWRRVQPRIEAFF.

The chain couples TRBV5-8 to TRBJ1-2; 7 nucleotides agree with TRBD1. This CDR3 is built from 13 residues. V lost 2 bases, J lost 7 bases, and 5 bases stayed unmatched. Germline V gene data show CDR1 as SGHTS and CDR2 as YDEGEE. CDR3 nucleotides: TGTGCCAGCAGCTTCACAGGGGCCCGTGGCTACACCTTC. Amino acid sequence: CASSFTGARGYTF.

As for this clone: The junction departs from the called germline gene at one end, perhaps through a read error. At the DNA level, this CDR3 is encoded by other sequences in the same sample as well. The chain links TRBV9 to TRBJ2-1; 12 bases agree with TRBD2. This CDR3 spans 15 amino acids. CDR1 SGDLS and CDR2 YYNGEE come from the germline V gene. The CDR3 sequence is CASSGASGRAVEQFF. The CDR3 nucleotides read TGTGCCAGTAGCGGGGCTAGCGGGAGGGCCGTGGAGCAGTTCTTC.

The chain recombines TRBV5-1 with TRBJ1-5, with 7 nucleotides matching TRBD1. V shed 7 bases and J 0 bases; nucleotides not matched to a gene: 7. This CDR3 region has 15 residues. CDR1 is SGHRS and CDR2 is YFSETQ in the germline V gene. Written as DNA, the CDR3 is TGCGCCAGCCCGGGACAGCCTTATAGCAATCAGCCCCAGCATTTT. Translated, it gives CASPGQPYSNQPQHF.

The sample holds a few counts of this clone. The rearrangement joins TRBV6-1 to TRBJ1-2; 9 nucleotides align to TRBD1. Germline loops: CDR1 MNHNS, CDR2 SASEGT. The CDR3 spans 16 residues. The J segment lost 2 bases and the V segment lost 4 bases, leaving 8 bases of the junction unmatched. CDR3 DNA sequence: TGTGCCAGCAGTGCCAATACCGGGACAGGGAACTATGGCTACACCTTC. Protein product: CASSANTGTGNYGYTF.

This clone counts as medium-sized. The chain carries TRBV11-2 and TRBJ2-5; 9 bases are a match to TRBD2. The V gene's germline CDR1 is SGHAT and CDR2 FQNNGV. This CDR3 has 15 amino acids. V lost 3 bases to trimming and J lost 4 bases; unmatched junction nucleotides: 6. The CDR3 nucleotides read TGTGCCAGCAGCTTTGGGGCGGGGGGGCGAGAGACCCAGTACTTC. This translates into CASSFGAGGRETQYF.

This clone has a single count. V and J are TRBV5-1 and TRBJ1-4; 7 bases match TRBD1. Unmatched junction bases numbered 5, after V lost 4 bases and J lost 8 bases. Germline lookup yields CDR1 SGHRS and CDR2 YFSETQ. The CDR3 length is 13 residues. The CDR3 loop reads CASSQRQGEKLFF. For the CDR3, the DNA is TGCGCCAGCAGCCAAAGACAGGGAGAAAAACTGTTTTTT.

The J gene is TRBJ2-5, the V gene TRBV5-1; D gene unclear. Trimming left V 4 bases short and J 1 base short, with 14 bases between. From germline, CDR1 is SGHRS and CDR2 YFSETQ. The CDR3 runs 15 residues. The CDR3 region has the DNA TGCGCCAGCAGCGCCCGGTCGGCTTTCCAAGAGACCCAGTACTTC. Translating gives CASSARSAFQETQYF. The variable domain in full, completed from reference TRBV5-1 and TRBJ2-5, reads KAGVTQTPRYLIKTRGQQVTLSCSPISGHRSVSWYQQTPGQGLQFLFEYFSETQRNKGNFPGRFSGRQFSNSRSEMNVSTLELGDSALYLCASSARSAFQETQYFGPGTRLLVL.

This clone occurred once. V and J are TRBV11-2 and TRBJ2-1; a possible D gene is TRBD1 (6 bases). V lost 2 bases and J 3 bases, leaving 14 bases between the germline ends. The length of the CDR3 is 16 residues. Germline V gives CDR1 SGHAT, CDR2 FQNNGV. Here the CDR3 reads CASSLQPQDSYNEQFF. The CDR3, as DNA: TGTGCCAGCAGCTTACAGCCCCAGGACAGCTACAATGAGCAGTTCTTC.